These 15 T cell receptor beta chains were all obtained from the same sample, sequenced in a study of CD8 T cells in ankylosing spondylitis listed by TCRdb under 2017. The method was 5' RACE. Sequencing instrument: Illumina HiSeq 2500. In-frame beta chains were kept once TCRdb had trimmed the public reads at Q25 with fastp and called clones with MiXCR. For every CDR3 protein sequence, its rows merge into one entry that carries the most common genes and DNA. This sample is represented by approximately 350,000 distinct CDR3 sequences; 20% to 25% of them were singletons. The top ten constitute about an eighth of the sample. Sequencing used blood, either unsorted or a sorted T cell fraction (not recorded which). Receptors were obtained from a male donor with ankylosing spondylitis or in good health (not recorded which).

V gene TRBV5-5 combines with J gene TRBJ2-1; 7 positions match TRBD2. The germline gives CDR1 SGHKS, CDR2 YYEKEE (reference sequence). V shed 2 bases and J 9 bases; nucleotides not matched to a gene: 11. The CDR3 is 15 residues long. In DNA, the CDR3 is TGTGCCAGCAGCTTTATCCGGGAGGATTCCACTGAGCAGTTCTTC. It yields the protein CASSFIREDSTEQFF.

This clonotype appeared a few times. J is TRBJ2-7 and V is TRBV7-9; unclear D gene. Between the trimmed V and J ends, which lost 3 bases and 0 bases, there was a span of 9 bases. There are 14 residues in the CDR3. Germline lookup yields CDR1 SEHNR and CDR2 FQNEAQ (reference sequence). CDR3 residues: CASSFETYSYEQYF. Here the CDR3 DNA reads TGTGCCAGCAGCTTTGAGACATACTCCTACGAGCAGTACTTC.

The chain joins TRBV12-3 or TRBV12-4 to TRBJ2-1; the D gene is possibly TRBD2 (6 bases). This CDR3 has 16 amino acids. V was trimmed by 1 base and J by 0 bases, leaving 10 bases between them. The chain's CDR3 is CASSLVSGGSYNEQFF. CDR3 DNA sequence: TGTGCCAGCAGTTTAGTTTCCGGGGGCTCCTACAATGAGCAGTTCTTC.

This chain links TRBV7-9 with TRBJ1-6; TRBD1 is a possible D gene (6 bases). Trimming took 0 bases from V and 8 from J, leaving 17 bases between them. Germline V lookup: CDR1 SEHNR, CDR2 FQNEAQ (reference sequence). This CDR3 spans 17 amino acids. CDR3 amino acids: CASSLAWADSSYSPLHF. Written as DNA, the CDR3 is TGTGCCAGCAGCTTAGCTTGGGCGGACAGCTCCTATTCACCCCTCCACTTT. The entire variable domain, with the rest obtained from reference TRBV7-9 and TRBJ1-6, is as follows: DTGVSQNPRHKITKRGQNVTFRCDPISEHNRLYWYRQTLGQGPEFLTYFQNEAQLEKSRLLSDRFSAERPKGSFSTLEIQRTEQGDSAMYLCASSLAWADSSYSPLHFGNGTRLTVT.

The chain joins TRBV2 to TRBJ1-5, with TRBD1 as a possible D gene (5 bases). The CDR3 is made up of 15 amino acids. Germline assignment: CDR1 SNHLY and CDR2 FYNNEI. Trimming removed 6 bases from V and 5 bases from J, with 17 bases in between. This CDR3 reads CASRNFDLGDQPQHF. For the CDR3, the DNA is TGTGCCAGCAGGAACTTCGATCTAGGGGATCAGCCCCAGCATTTT.

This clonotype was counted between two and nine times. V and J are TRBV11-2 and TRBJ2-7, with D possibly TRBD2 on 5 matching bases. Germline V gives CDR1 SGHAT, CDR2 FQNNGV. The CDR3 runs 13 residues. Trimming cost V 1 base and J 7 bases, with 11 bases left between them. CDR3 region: CASSLGVAPEQYF. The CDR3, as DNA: TGTGCCAGCAGCTTAGGGGTAGCGCCGGAGCAGTACTTC.

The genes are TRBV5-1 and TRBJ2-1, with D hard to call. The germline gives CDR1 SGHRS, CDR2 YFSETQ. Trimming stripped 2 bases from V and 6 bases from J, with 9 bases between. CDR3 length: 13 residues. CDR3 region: CASSFGMANEQFF. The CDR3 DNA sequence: TGCGCCAGCAGCTTCGGAATGGCCAATGAGCAGTTCTTC. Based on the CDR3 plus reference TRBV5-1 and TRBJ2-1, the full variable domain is KAGVTQTPRYLIKTRGQQVTLSCSPISGHRSVSWYQQTPGQGLQFLFEYFSETQRNKGNFPGRFSGRQFSNSRSEMNVSTLELGDSALYLCASSFGMANEQFFGPGTRLTVL.

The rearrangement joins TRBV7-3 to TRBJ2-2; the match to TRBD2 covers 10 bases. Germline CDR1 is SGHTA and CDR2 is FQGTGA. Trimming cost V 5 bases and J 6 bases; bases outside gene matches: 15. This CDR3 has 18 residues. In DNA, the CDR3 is TGTGCCAGCAGCCTAGTTGGGGCTAGCGGGGGTGTACCCGGGGAGCTGTTTTTT. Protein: CASSLVGASGGVPGELFF.

CDR3 coding DNA: TGTGCCAGCGGGCCAGCAGGGCTTTTGGATACGCAGTATTTT. Translating it yields CASGPAGLLDTQYF. The chain uses TRBV3-1 and TRBJ2-3; D possibly corresponds to TRBD1 (5 bases). Germline assignment: CDR1 LGHDT and CDR2 YNNKEL (reference sequence). V was clipped by 8 bases and J by 6 bases, with 18 bases between them. The CDR3 consists of 14 residues.

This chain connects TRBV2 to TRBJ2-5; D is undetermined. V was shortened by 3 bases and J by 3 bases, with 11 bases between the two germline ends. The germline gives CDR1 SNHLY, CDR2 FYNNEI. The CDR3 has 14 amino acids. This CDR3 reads CASSDVRREETQYF. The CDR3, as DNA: TGTGCCAGCAGTGACGTTCGCAGAGAAGAGACCCAGTACTTC.

CDR3 coding DNA: TGTGCCAGCAGCTCGACCGGGACAGGGGGCACGAACACTGAAGCTTTCTTT. This translates into CASSSTGTGGTNTEAFF. The J gene is TRBJ1-1, the V gene TRBV7-9; TRBD1 agrees at 12 bases. CDR3 length: 17 residues. Unmatched junction bases numbered 7, after V lost 4 bases and J lost 1 base. Germline loops: CDR1 SEHNR, CDR2 FQNEAQ (reference sequence).

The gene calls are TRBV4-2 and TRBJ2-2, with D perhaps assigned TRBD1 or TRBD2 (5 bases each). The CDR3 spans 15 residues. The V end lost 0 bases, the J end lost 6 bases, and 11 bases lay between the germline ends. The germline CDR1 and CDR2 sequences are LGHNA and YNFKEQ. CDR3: CASSQEVGEPGELFF. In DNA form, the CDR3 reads TGTGCCAGCAGCCAAGAGGTGGGGGAACCCGGGGAGCTGTTTTTT.

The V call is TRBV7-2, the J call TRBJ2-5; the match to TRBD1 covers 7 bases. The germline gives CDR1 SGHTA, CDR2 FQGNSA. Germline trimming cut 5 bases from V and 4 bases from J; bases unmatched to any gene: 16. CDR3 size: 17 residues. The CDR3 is CASSITSNRGGGETQYF. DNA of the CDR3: TGTGCCAGCAGCATAACATCCAACAGGGGTGGGGGAGAGACCCAGTACTTC.

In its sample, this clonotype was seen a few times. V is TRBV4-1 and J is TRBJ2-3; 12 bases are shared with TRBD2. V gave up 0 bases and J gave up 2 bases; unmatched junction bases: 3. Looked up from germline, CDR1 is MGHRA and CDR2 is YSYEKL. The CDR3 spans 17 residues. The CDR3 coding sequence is TGCGCCAGCAGCCAAGAGAGACTAGCGGGGGTCACAGATACGCAGTATTTT. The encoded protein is CASSQERLAGVTDTQYF.

The CDR3 nucleotides read TGTGCCAGCAGATCCCGAACTAGCGGGTGGAACACCGGGGAGCTGTTTTTT. This codes for CASRSRTSGWNTGELFF. The chain is built from TRBV7-9 and TRBJ2-2; 9 bases match TRBD2. CDR1 and CDR2 (germline): SEHNR, FQNEAQ (reference sequence). After removal of 6 bases from V and 1 base from J, the junction contained 9 bases not matched to a gene. The CDR3 is made up of 17 amino acids.